This T cell receptor (beta chain) was recorded in a study of beta chain features in type 1 diabetes. Study information: Taken together, all samples contributed approximately 110,000,000 examined sorted cells.

This clone was counted only a few times. Its antigen remains unidentified. General observations from the study: Type 1 diabetes patients had VDJ junctions that carried fewer insertions and more deletions. Shortening of TCRB CDR3s, moderate but significant, appeared in all four CD4+ subsets of Type 1 diabetes patients.

V trimming: 4 bases; J trimming: 3 bases; junction bases outside the gene matches: 8. Looked up from germline, CDR1 is SGHTA and CDR2 is FQGNSA. This CDR3 contains 15 residues. Expressed TCRB transcripts were sequenced because the entire RNA isolate underwent reverse transcription. Generated by immunoSEQ multiplex PCR, the TCRdb table keeps only in-frame clones and is missing some. The table has about 700,000 clones, 13% seen once. A single heparinised draw of approximately 0.12 L on average was taken per donor. Post-sort purity exceeded 95% for all sorted populations. The sample taken for sequencing was naive CD4+ T cells from blood. The V call is TRBV7-2, the J call TRBJ2-7; 8 bases fit TRBD2. The sequence was collected from a man younger than 35 with type 1 diabetes. The CDR3 nucleotides read TGTGCCAGCAGCTCCCTACGGGGGGGCCGCTACGAGCAGTACTTC. It yields the protein CASSSLRGGRYEQYF.